Shown below are 29 T cell receptor beta chains from a single sample sequenced in a study of T-cell reconstitution after alpha-beta-depleted transplantation in children. Preparing the TCRbeta library involved the use of unique molecular identifiers. TCRdb reanalysed the PCR reads using MiXCR and keeps one entry per CDR3 protein. The sample holds 420,000 or so distinct CDR3 sequences, 11% seen once. The material was PBMCs from the stem cell graft donor, obtained from the stem cell graft. Receptors were obtained from a human donor who donated a stem cell graft to a child with acute myeloid leukemia.

The chain uses TRBV7-6 and TRBJ2-5; TRBD2 matches 9 bases. Per the germline V gene, CDR1 is SGHVS and CDR2 is FNYEAQ. V lost 1 base to trimming and J lost 2 bases; unmatched junction nucleotides: 5. This CDR3 spans 16 amino acids. CDR3 in amino acids: CASSLEAGGPQETQYF. CDR3 bases: TGTGCCAGCAGCTTAGAAGCGGGGGGACCACAAGAGACCCAGTACTTC.

This clonotype was counted at least ten times. CDR3 sequence (DNA): TGTGCCAGCAGTGAAGGGACTAGCGGGGGTCATACGCAGTATTTT. This codes for CASSEGTSGGHTQYF. V usage is TRBV2 and J usage is TRBJ2-3, with 13 bases identical to TRBD2. Looked up from germline, CDR1 is SNHLY and CDR2 is FYNNEI. V trimming: 1 base; J trimming: 7 bases; junction bases outside the gene matches: 2. The CDR3 is made up of 15 amino acids.

This clonotype was detected a few times. The V gene is TRBV10-3, the J gene TRBJ2-2; TRBD2 agrees at 8 bases. V shed 2 bases and J 1 base; nucleotides not matched to a gene: 9. The length of the CDR3 is 18 residues. CDR1 and CDR2 (germline): ENHRY, SYGVKD. Here the CDR3 DNA reads TGTGCCATCAGTGAGCCCCCGGGGCTAGCGGGGAACACCGGGGAGCTGTTTTTT. Translating it yields CAISEPPGLAGNTGELFF.

A few counts support this clonotype. V gene TRBV29-1 combines with J gene TRBJ2-7, with D perhaps matching TRBD1 (5 bases). Looked up from germline, CDR1 is SQVTM and CDR2 is ANQGSEA. The CDR3 spans 13 residues. Trimming removed 7 bases at V and 0 bases at J, with 13 bases between. CDR3 in DNA: TGCAGCGCCACGATGACAGCCTCCTACGAGCAGTACGTC. Encoded protein: CSATMTASYEQYV.

This chain joins TRBV20-1 and TRBJ2-2; 7 bases line up with TRBD1. Looked up from germline, CDR1 is DFQATT and CDR2 is SNEGSKA (reference sequence). V trimming: 5 bases; J trimming: 4 bases; junction bases outside the gene matches: 10. The CDR3 contains 15 residues. Here the CDR3 DNA reads TGCAGTGCTGGGCATCGACAGGGTGGCACCGGGGAGCTGTTTTTT. Its translation: CSAGHRQGGTGELFF.

This clonotype was found a few times. In DNA form, the CDR3 reads TGTGCCTGGAGTGCCACAGCGGAATACAATGAGCAGTTCTTC. It is translated as CAWSATAEYNEQFF. The V call is TRBV30, the J call TRBJ2-1; TRBD2 is a possible D gene (5 bases). V lost 1 base to trimming and J lost 4 bases, with 11 bases between them. CDR1 GTSNPN and CDR2 SVGIG come from the germline V gene (reference sequence). The CDR3 runs 14 residues.

This clonotype was seen ten or more times. The V call is TRBV5-1, the J call TRBJ2-5; TRBD2 might be the D (6 bases). Germline V gene sequence: CDR1 SGHRS, CDR2 YFSETQ. Trimming removed 4 bases at V and 4 bases at J, with 14 bases between. The CDR3 loop spans 14 amino acids. The CDR3 loop reads CASSGGSVRETQYF. CDR3 coding DNA: TGCGCCAGCAGCGGGGGGAGTGTGCGAGAGACCCAGTACTTC.

This clonotype was seen a handful of times. The chain employs TRBV10-3 and TRBJ2-3; 11 nucleotides align to TRBD2. This CDR3 contains 15 residues. Losses at the gene ends were 8 bases for V and 6 bases for J; bases not matched to a gene: 10. Germline CDR1 is ENHRY and CDR2 is SYGVKD. CDR3 nucleotides: TGTGCCATCGGCCTAGCGGGGGGCCAGGCCGATACGCAGTATTTT. Translated, it gives CAIGLAGGQADTQYF.

The chain uses TRBV6-1 and TRBJ2-2; D is unresolved. CDR3 size: 15 residues. Trimming removed 6 bases from V and 1 base from J, with 12 bases in between. Germline V gene sequence: CDR1 MNHNS, CDR2 SASEGT. This CDR3 reads CASRALGLNTGELFF. The CDR3 bases are TGTGCCAGCAGGGCCCTCGGGTTGAACACCGGGGAGCTGTTTTTT.

The DNA of the CDR3 is TGTGCCAGCAGCTCGGAGGGCGTAGATCAAGAGACCCAGTACTTC. Amino acid sequence: CASSSEGVDQETQYF. The chain is built from TRBV7-8 and TRBJ2-5; a weak D match, TRBD2 (6 bases). The germline CDR1 and CDR2 sequences are SGHVS and FQNEAQ. The V end was cut by 4 bases, the J end by 2 bases, with 14 bases between. The CDR3 spans 15 residues.

Ten or more counts support this clonotype. The chain links TRBV20-1 to TRBJ2-1; 7 positions agree with TRBD2. Germline lookup yields CDR1 DFQATT and CDR2 SNEGSKA (reference sequence). The CDR3 contains 15 residues. Losses at the gene ends were 6 bases for V and 0 bases for J; bases not matched to a gene: 8. CDR3 loop: CSARDYLSSYNEQFF. The CDR3 DNA reads TGCAGTGCCAGGGACTACCTGAGCTCCTACAATGAGCAGTTCTTC.

This chain joins TRBV6-1 and TRBJ2-5, with TRBD1 identical over 11 bases. Germline values: CDR1 MNHNS, CDR2 SASEGT. The CDR3 runs 15 residues. The V segment lost 7 bases and the J segment 5 bases; nucleotides outside the gene matches: 9. CDR3 loop: CASTYGQGAGETQYF. The CDR3 bases are TGTGCCAGCACCTATGGACAGGGGGCCGGGGAGACCCAGTACTTC.

A few counts support this clonotype. The rearrangement joins TRBV7-6 to TRBJ2-2; TRBD2 might be the D (6 bases). The CDR3 loop spans 18 amino acids. CDR1 is SGHVS and CDR2 is FNYEAQ in the germline V gene. V shed 5 bases and J shed 0 bases, with 19 bases lying between them. This CDR3 is CASSPHPGGESNTGELFF. The CDR3 DNA reads TGTGCCAGCAGCCCTCACCCCGGAGGGGAATCGAACACCGGGGAGCTGTTTTTT. Full variable domain (rest looked up from reference TRBV7-6 and TRBJ2-2): GAGVSQSPRYKVTKRGQDVALRCDPISGHVSLYWYRQALGQGPEFLTYFNYEAQQDKSGLPNDRFSAERPEGSISTLTIQRTEQRDSAMYRCASSPHPGGESNTGELFFGEGSRLTVL.

This clonotype was seen a handful of times. The chain employs TRBV20-1 and TRBJ2-1, with unresolved D. The V end was cut by 0 bases, the J end by 0 bases, with 9 bases between. The germline gives CDR1 DFQATT, CDR2 SNEGSKA (reference sequence). The CDR3 length is 15 residues. The CDR3 here is CSARDDPSSYNEQFF. The DNA of the CDR3 is TGCAGTGCTAGAGATGACCCCAGCTCCTACAATGAGCAGTTCTTC.

This clonotype has more than one count but fewer than ten. The genes are TRBV20-1 and TRBJ2-5, with 10 bases that match TRBD2. Germline-derived CDR1 and CDR2 are DFQATT and SNEGSKA (reference sequence). J lost 2 bases, V lost 5 bases, and 5 bases had no gene match. CDR3 length equals 14 residues. The CDR3 sequence is CSADLAGEQETQYF. In DNA form, the CDR3 reads TGCAGTGCTGACCTAGCGGGAGAACAAGAGACCCAGTACTTC.

This clonotype was seen repeatedly, ten times or more. The rearrangement joins TRBV10-3 to TRBJ1-1; a possible D gene is TRBD1 (5 bases). Trimming shortened V by 0 bases and J by 4 bases, and 12 bases separated the two germline ends. The CDR3 contains 15 residues. Germline V CDR1 and CDR2: ENHRY, SYGVKD. CDR3 protein: CAISESRGLGTEAFF. The CDR3 DNA reads as TGTGCCATCAGTGAGTCTCGGGGCTTGGGCACTGAAGCTTTCTTT.

V gene TRBV6-1 combines with J gene TRBJ2-7; D not resolved. Germline assignment: CDR1 MNHNS and CDR2 SASEGT. The V gene lost 3 bases and the J gene lost 2 bases, with 8 bases spanning the gap. CDR3 length: 13 residues. The CDR3 loop reads CASSERQTYEQYV. The DNA of the CDR3 is TGTGCCAGCAGTGAGAGACAAACCTACGAGCAGTACGTC.

The rearrangement links TRBV5-1 to TRBJ2-5; D might be TRBD1 or TRBD2, each matching 6 bases. V dropped 4 bases and J dropped 5 bases, with 15 bases sitting between them. This CDR3 comprises 14 residues. CDR1 and CDR2 (germline): SGHRS, YFSETQ. CDR3 sequence (DNA): TGCGCCAGCAGCCCTCCGGGGGCGGGGGAGACCCAGTACTTC. This sequence encodes CASSPPGAGETQYF.

This clonotype was seen only a few times. The gene calls are TRBV7-2 and TRBJ2-3, with D tentatively TRBD1 or TRBD2 (6 bases each). The germline CDR1 and CDR2 sequences are SGHTA and FQGNSA. The CDR3 is 17 residues long. V gave up 3 bases and J gave up 6 bases, with 22 bases separating them. Here the CDR3 DNA reads TGTGCCAGCAGCTTGACTTGGCGGGACAATGACGCGGATACGCAGTATTTT. The encoded protein is CASSLTWRDNDADTQYF.

Only a few counts were recorded for this clonotype. The gene calls are TRBV5-6 and TRBJ2-3, with D perhaps TRBD1 or TRBD2 (6 bases each). Germline-derived CDR1 and CDR2 are SGHDT and YYEEEE. Trimming took off 4 bases at V and 6 bases at J, with 18 bases between the two ends. The CDR3 is made up of 15 amino acids. As DNA, the CDR3 is TGTGCCAGCAGCCGGGGTTCGGGGGCAGGGGATACGCAGTATTTT. Translated: CASSRGSGAGDTQYF.

This clonotype has at least ten counts. V is TRBV19 and J is TRBJ1-1, with a weak D call TRBD1 (6 bases). Germline-derived CDR1 and CDR2 are LNHDA and SQIVND (reference sequence). The CDR3 is made up of 14 amino acids. V shed 6 bases and J shed 0 bases, with 11 bases lying between them. CDR3 protein: CASSPGQMNTEAFF. As DNA, the CDR3 is TGTGCCAGTAGCCCCGGACAGATGAACACTGAAGCTTTCTTT.

The sample holds many counts of this clonotype. The gene calls are TRBV5-1 and TRBJ1-1, with 7 nucleotides matching TRBD1. CDR3 size: 15 residues. Looked up from germline, CDR1 is SGHRS and CDR2 is YFSETQ. The V gene end was trimmed by 7 bases and the J gene end by 1 base; junction bases not matched to a gene: 10. This CDR3 is CASGHSGTANTEAFF. CDR3 DNA: TGCGCCAGCGGTCACTCCGGGACAGCGAACACTGAAGCTTTCTTT.

A few counts support this clonotype. This chain connects TRBV7-2 to TRBJ2-7, with 13 bases that match TRBD2. Germline CDR1 reads SGHTA; CDR2 reads FQGNSA. V lost 2 bases to trimming and J lost 6 bases; unmatched junction nucleotides: 10. The CDR3 has 17 amino acids. As DNA, the CDR3 is TGTGCCAGCAGCTTAATTGGACTAGCGGGAGCGCAACTCGAGCAGTACTTC. Translated: CASSLIGLAGAQLEQYF. Drawing the rest from reference TRBV7-2 and TRBJ2-7, the complete variable domain is GAGVSQSPSNKVTEKGKDVELRCDPISGHTALYWYRQSLGQGLEFLIYFQGNSAPDKSGLPSDRFSAERTGGSVSTLTIQRTQQEDSAVYLCASSLIGLAGAQLEQYFGPGTRLTVT.

This clonotype has more than one count but fewer than ten. The rearrangement joins TRBV7-9 to TRBJ2-7, with D unresolved. Germline CDR1 reads SEHNR; CDR2 reads FQNEAQ (reference sequence). This CDR3 spans 13 amino acids. V was trimmed by 4 bases and J by 3 bases, leaving 10 bases between them. CDR3 DNA: TGTGCCAGCAGCTCCCCGCCCATCTACGAGCAGTACGTC. Encoded protein: CASSSPPIYEQYV.

The chain uses TRBV4-1 and TRBJ2-7; D is ambiguous. The germline gives CDR1 MGHRA, CDR2 YSYEKL. V was cut by 0 bases and J by 1 base, with 7 bases left in between. The CDR3 runs to 14 residues. The CDR3 DNA reads TGCGCCAGCAGCCAAGACTCGGGTTCCTACGAGCAGTACGTC. Encoded protein: CASSQDSGSYEQYV.

The chain recombines TRBV20-1 with TRBJ2-4; no clear D gene. The germline V gene has CDR1 DFQATT and CDR2 SNEGSKA (reference sequence). CDR3 length: 11 residues. V lost 6 bases and J lost 5, with 8 bases in between. The CDR3 nucleotides are TGCAGTGCCAGCCTAGAAAACATTCAGTACTTC. It is translated as CSASLENIQYF.

This clonotype showed up many times. V is TRBV4-3 and J is TRBJ2-3; D ambiguous. The V gene's germline CDR1 is LGHNA and CDR2 YSLEER. V lost 0 bases and J 6 bases, leaving 7 bases between the germline ends. The CDR3 totals 13 residues. The CDR3 nucleotides read TGCGCCAGCAGCCAAGATCCCCCGGATACGCAGTATTTT. Its translation is CASSQDPPDTQYF.

About this clonotype itself: Being one base from a much bigger clone, this may be a read error. The V and J genes are TRBV11-1 and TRBJ1-2, with D maybe TRBD1 (5 bases). Trimming took off 1 base at V and 6 bases at J, with 12 bases between the two ends. The CDR3 has 14 amino acids. The V gene's germline CDR1 is SGHAT and CDR2 FQDESV (reference sequence). The CDR3 nucleotides read TGTGCCAGCAGCTTAGGGGGCCCCCGGGATGGCTACACCTTC. Translating it yields CASSLGGPRDGYTF.

The genes are TRBV11-2 and TRBJ2-2; 8 bases agree with TRBD2. The CDR3 has 19 amino acids. Germline V gene lookup returns CDR1 SGHAT and CDR2 FQNNGV. Germline trimming cut 1 base from V and 5 bases from J; bases unmatched to any gene: 15. In DNA, the CDR3 is TGTGCCAGCAGCTTAGGGGGGGTTCTAGCGGGCGCGGGGACCGGGGAGCTGTTTTTT. Amino acid sequence: CASSLGGVLAGAGTGELFF.